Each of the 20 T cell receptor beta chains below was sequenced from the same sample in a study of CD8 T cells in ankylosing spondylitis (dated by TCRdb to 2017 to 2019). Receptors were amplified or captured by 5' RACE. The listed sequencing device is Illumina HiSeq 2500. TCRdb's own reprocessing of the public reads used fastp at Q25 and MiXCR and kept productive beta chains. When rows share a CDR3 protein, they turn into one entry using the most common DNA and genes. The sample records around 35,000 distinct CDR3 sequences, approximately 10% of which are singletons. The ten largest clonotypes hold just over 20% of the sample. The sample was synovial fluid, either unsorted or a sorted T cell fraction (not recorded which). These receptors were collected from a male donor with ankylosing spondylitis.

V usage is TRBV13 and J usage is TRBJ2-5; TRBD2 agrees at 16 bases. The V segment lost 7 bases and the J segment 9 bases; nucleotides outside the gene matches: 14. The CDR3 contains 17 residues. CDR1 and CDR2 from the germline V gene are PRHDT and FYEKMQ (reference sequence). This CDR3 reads CASTSRGGLAGGRAQYF. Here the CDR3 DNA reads TGTGCCAGCACCTCCAGAGGGGGACTAGCGGGAGGGAGGGCCCAGTACTTC.

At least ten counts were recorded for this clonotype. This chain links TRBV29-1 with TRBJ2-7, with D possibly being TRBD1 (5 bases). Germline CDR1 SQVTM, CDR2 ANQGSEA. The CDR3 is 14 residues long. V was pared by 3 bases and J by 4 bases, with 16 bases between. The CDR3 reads CSVDRGSGDYEQYF. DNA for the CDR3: TGCAGCGTTGATAGGGGCAGTGGTGATTACGAGCAGTACTTC.

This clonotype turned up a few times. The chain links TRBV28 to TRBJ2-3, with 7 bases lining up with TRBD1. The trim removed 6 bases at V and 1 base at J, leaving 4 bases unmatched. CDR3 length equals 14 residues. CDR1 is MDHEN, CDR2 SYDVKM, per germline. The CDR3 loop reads CASRDRKGTDTQYF. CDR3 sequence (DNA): TGTGCCAGCAGGGACAGGAAAGGCACAGATACGCAGTATTTT.

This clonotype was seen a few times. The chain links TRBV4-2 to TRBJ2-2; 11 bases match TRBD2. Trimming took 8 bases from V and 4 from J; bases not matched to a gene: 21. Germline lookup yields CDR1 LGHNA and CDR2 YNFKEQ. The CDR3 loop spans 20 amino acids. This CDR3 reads CASRRPWGTSGPRGTGELFF. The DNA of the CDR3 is TGTGCCAGCCGACGCCCCTGGGGGACTAGCGGCCCGCGTGGCACCGGGGAGCTGTTTTTT.

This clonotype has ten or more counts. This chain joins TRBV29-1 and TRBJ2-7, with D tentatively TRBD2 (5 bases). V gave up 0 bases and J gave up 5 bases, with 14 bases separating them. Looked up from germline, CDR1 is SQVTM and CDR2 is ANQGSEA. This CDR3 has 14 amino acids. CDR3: CSVEDFAGRNEQYF. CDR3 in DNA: TGCAGCGTTGAAGATTTCGCGGGCCGGAACGAGCAGTACTTC.

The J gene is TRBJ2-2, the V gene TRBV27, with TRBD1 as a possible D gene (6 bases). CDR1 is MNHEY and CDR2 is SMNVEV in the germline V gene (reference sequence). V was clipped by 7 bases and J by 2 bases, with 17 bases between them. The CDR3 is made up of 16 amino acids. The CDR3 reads CASTDAGTLNTGELFF. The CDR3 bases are TGTGCCAGCACGGACGCCGGGACACTTAACACCGGGGAGCTGTTTTTT.

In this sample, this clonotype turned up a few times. The CDR3, as DNA: TGTGCCAGTACTGGACCCGGGAGAGCTTTCTTT. It specifies CASTGPGRAFF. V is TRBV19 and J is TRBJ1-1; D gene unclear. With 7 bases removed from V and 10 bases from J, the gap between germline ends came to 13 bases. The CDR3 loop spans 11 amino acids. Germline CDR1 LNHDA, CDR2 SQIVND (reference sequence). Complete variable domain (other parts from reference TRBV19 and TRBJ1-1): DGGITQSPKYLFRKEGQNVTLSCEQNLNHDAMYWYRQDPGQGLRLIYYSQIVNDFQKGDIAEGYSVSREKKESFPLTVTSAQKNPTAFYLCASTGPGRAFFGQGTRLTVV.

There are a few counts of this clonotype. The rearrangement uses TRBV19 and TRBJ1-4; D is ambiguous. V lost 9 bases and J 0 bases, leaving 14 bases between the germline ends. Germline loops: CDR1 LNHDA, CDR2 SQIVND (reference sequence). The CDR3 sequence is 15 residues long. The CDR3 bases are TGTGCCAGCGCCGATGGCATATCAACTAATGAAAAACTGTTTTTT. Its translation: CASADGISTNEKLFF.

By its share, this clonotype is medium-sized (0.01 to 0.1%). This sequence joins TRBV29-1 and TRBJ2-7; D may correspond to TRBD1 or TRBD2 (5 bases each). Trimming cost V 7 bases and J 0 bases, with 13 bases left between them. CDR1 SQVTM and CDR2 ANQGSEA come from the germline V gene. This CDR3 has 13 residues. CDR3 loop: CSGWDELSYEQYF. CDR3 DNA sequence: TGCAGCGGGTGGGACGAGCTCTCCTACGAGCAGTACTTC.

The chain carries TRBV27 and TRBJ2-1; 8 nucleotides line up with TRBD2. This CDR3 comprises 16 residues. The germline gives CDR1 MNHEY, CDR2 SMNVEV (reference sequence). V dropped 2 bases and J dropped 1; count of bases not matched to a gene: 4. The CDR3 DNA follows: TGTGCCAGCAGTTTAACGGGACTAGGGTCCTACAATGAGCAGTTCTTC. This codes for CASSLTGLGSYNEQFF.

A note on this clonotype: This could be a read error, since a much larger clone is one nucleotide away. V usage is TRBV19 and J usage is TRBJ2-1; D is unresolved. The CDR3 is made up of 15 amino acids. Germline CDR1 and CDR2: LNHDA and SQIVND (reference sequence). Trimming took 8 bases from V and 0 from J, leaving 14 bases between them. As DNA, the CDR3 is TGTGCCAGTCAAGATTACGGAATCTCCTACAATGAGCAGTTCTTC. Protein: CASQDYGISYNEQFF.

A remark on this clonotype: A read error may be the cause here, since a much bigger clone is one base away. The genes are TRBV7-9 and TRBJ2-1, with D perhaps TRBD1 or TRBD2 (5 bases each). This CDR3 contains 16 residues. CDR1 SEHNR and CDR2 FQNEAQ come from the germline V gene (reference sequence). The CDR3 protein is CASSSPPGPSYIEQFF. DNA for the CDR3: TGTGCCAGCAGCTCCCCCCCGGGGCCATCCTACATTGAGCAGTTCTTC.

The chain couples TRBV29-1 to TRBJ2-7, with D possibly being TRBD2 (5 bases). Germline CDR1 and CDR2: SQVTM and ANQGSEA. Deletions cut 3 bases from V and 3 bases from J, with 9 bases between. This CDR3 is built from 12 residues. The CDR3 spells CSVDGGRYEQYF. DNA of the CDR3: TGCAGCGTTGACGGCGGGCGCTACGAGCAGTACTTC.

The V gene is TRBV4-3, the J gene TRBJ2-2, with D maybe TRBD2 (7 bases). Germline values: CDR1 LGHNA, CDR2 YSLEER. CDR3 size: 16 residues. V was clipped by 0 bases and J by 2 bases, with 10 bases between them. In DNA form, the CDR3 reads TGCGCCAGCAGCCAAGACGGGGGGACAAACACCGGGGAGCTGTTTTTT. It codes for CASSQDGGTNTGELFF.

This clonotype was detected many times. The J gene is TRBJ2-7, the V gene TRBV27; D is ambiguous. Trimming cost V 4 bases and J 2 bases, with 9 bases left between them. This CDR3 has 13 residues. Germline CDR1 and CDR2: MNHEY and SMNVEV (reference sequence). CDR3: CASSWAATYEQYF. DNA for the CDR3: TGTGCCAGCAGTTGGGCAGCAACCTACGAGCAGTACTTC.

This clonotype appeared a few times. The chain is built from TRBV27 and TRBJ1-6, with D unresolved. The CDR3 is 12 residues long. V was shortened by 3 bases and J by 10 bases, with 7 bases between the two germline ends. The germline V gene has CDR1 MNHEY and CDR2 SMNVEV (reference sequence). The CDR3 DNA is TGTGCCAGCAGTTTTGGCAACTCACCCCTCCACTTT. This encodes CASSFGNSPLHF.

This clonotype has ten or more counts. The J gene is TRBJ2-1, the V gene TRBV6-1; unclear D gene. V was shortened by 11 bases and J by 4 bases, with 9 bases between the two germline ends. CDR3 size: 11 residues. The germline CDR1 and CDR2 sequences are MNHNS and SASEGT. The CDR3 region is CAGKKYNEQFF. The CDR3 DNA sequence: TGTGCCGGCAAAAAATACAATGAGCAGTTCTTC.

The chain's CDR3 is CASSFMGGSSSGELFF. The DNA of the CDR3 is TGTGCCAGCAGCTTTATGGGGGGGAGTAGTTCCGGGGAGCTGTTTTTT. V usage is TRBV7-3 and J usage is TRBJ2-2, with 7 bases identical to TRBD2. This CDR3 has 16 residues. CDR1 and CDR2 from the germline V gene are SGHTA and FQGTGA. V lost 3 bases to trimming and J lost 6 bases; unmatched junction nucleotides: 10.

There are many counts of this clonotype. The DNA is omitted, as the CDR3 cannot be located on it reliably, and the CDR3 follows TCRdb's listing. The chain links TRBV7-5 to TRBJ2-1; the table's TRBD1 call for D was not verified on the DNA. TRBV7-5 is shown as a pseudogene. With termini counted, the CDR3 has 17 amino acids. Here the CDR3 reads CISVSEAYRVIDDEQFF.

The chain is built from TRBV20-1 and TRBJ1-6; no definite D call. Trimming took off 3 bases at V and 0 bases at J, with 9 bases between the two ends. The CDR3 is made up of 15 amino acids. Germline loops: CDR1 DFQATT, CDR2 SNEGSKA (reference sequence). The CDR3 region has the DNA TGCAGTGCTAGTGGGCAGAGCTCCTATAATTCACCCCTCCACTTT. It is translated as CSASGQSSYNSPLHF.